One sample yielded the 13 T cell receptor beta chains listed below, sequenced in a study of PD-1 blockade in classical Hodgkin lymphoma. Patients all relapsed after autologous stem cell transplantation, and there was variation in brentuximab vedotin exposure. Generated by immunoSEQ multiplex PCR, the TCRdb table keeps only in-frame clones and is missing some. The table records over 10,000 clones, about four fifths of them present only once. Source: peripheral blood mononuclear cells (PBMCs), taken at baseline. The source is a human donor with classical Hodgkin lymphoma.

V and J are TRBV2 and TRBJ2-1; D may be TRBD1 or TRBD2 (6 bases each). The CDR3 is 14 amino acids. The V gene lost 8 bases and the J gene lost 7 bases, with 18 bases spanning the gap. Per the germline V gene, CDR1 is SNHLY and CDR2 is FYNNEI. The CDR3 nucleotides are TGTGCCAGCGACACAGGAGGGGGAAGGAATGAGCAGTTCTTC. It translates to CASDTGGGRNEQFF.

V gene TRBV27 combines with J gene TRBJ2-7, with D possibly being TRBD1 or TRBD2 (5 bases each). CDR3 length equals 13 residues. Germline-derived CDR1 and CDR2 are MNHEY and SMNVEV (reference sequence). The V and J ends lost 6 bases and 5 bases respectively, with 14 bases between them. In nucleotides, the CDR3 is TGTGCCAGCAGGTCCCTCCCGGGGCACGAGCAGTACTTC. It translates to CASRSLPGHEQYF.

This chain joins TRBV5-6 and TRBJ2-7; D possibly corresponds to TRBD2 (7 bases). Trimming left V 4 bases short and J 2 bases short, with 16 bases between. Germline V gene lookup returns CDR1 SGHDT and CDR2 YYEEEE. The CDR3 runs 15 residues. The CDR3 DNA sequence: TGTGCCAGCAGCCCGCTCGGGGGGCAAACCTACGAGCAGTACGTC. It specifies CASSPLGGQTYEQYV.

A few counts support this clone. The chain recombines TRBV7-6 with TRBJ1-2; D may be TRBD1 (5 bases). This CDR3 is built from 13 residues. V dropped 1 base and J dropped 8 bases, with 11 bases sitting between them. Germline CDR1 SGHVS, CDR2 FNYEAQ. The CDR3 DNA follows: TGTGCCAGCAGCTTAGAGCAGGGCTCGGGCTACACCTTC. Encoded protein: CASSLEQGSGYTF. The variable domain in full, completed from reference TRBV7-6 and TRBJ1-2, reads GAGVSQSPRYKVTKRGQDVALRCDPISGHVSLYWYRQALGQGPEFLTYFNYEAQQDKSGLPNDRFSAERPEGSISTLTIQRTEQRDSAMYRCASSLEQGSGYTFGSGTRLTVV.

This chain connects TRBV6-5 to TRBJ2-7; D unresolved. The germline gives CDR1 MNHEY, CDR2 SVGAGI. V was shortened by 3 bases and J by 7 bases, with 10 bases between the two germline ends. CDR3 length: 12 residues. The CDR3 sequence: CASSYVYNEQYF. As DNA, the CDR3 is TGTGCCAGCAGTTATGTTTACAATGAGCAGTACTTC.

J is TRBJ2-3 and V is TRBV4-1, with 8 bases aligning to TRBD2. There are 19 residues in the CDR3. Germline trimming cut 0 bases from V and 4 bases from J; bases unmatched to any gene: 15. The V gene's germline CDR1 is MGHRA and CDR2 YSYEKL. CDR3 loop: CASSQDPDAGGTWADTQYF. The CDR3 nucleotides read TGCGCCAGCAGCCAAGATCCAGATGCGGGGGGAACCTGGGCAGATACGCAGTATTTT.

The chain couples TRBV7-9 to TRBJ1-2, with a tentative D call TRBD1 (5 bases). CDR3 length: 15 residues. Trimming shortened V by 4 bases and J by 4 bases, and 16 bases separated the two germline ends. CDR1 and CDR2 from the germline V gene are SEHNR and FQNEAQ (reference sequence). In DNA form, the CDR3 reads TGTGCCAGCAGCTCACAGGACACGCTTGGCTATGGCTACACCTTC. Translated, it gives CASSSQDTLGYGYTF.

The V and J genes are TRBV5-4 and TRBJ2-2; D is unclear. This CDR3 has 15 residues. V was trimmed by 0 bases and J by 2 bases, leaving 8 bases between them. CDR1 and CDR2 (germline): SGHNT, YYREEE (reference sequence). Here the CDR3 reads CASSLGTHNTGELFF. The CDR3, as DNA: TGTGCCAGCAGCTTGGGCACTCATAACACCGGGGAGCTGTTTTTT.

This clone was seen a handful of times. The chain is built from TRBV6-5 and TRBJ2-5; 9 nucleotides match TRBD2. Germline V gene data show CDR1 as MNHEY and CDR2 as SVGAGI. V gave up 6 bases and J gave up 5 bases; unmatched junction bases: 10. The CDR3 has 15 amino acids. The CDR3 nucleotides are TGTGCCAGCAGCCCGCGGCGGGGGGGACGCGAGACCCAGTACTTC. Translating gives CASSPRRGGRETQYF.

Only a few counts were recorded for this clone. This rearrangement joins TRBV7-9 to TRBJ2-7, with 10 bases that match TRBD1. The V gene end was trimmed by 1 base and the J gene end by 3 bases; junction bases not matched to a gene: 3. This CDR3 contains 15 residues. The germline V gene encodes CDR1 SEHNR and CDR2 FQNEAQ (reference sequence). The CDR3 loop is CASSLGDRGLYEQYV. DNA of the CDR3: TGTGCCAGCAGCTTAGGAGACAGGGGGCTCTACGAGCAGTACGTC.

This chain uses TRBV28 with TRBJ1-5; D call uncertain. The V end was cut by 6 bases, the J end by 11 bases, with 17 bases between. Germline V gives CDR1 MDHEN, CDR2 SYDVKM. This CDR3 contains 13 residues. The CDR3 DNA reads as TGTGCCAGCAGGCCCATAGACGGAGAGTCCCAGCATTTT. It specifies CASRPIDGESQHF.

This chain uses TRBV11-2 with TRBJ2-1; 8 positions agree with TRBD2. The CDR3 contains 13 residues. The trim removed 7 bases at V and 8 bases at J, leaving 7 bases unmatched. Germline assignment: CDR1 SGHAT and CDR2 FQNNGV. The CDR3 region has the DNA TGTGCCAGCACTCCGGGGGGGGTATATGAGCAGTTCTTC. Its protein product is CASTPGGVYEQFF. Full variable domain (missing parts from reference TRBV11-2 and TRBJ2-1): EAGVAQSPRYKIIEKRQSVAFWCNPISGHATLYWYQQILGQGPKLLIQFQNNGVVDDSQLPKDRFSAERLKGVDSTLKIQPAKLEDSAVYLCASTPGGVYEQFFGPGTRLTVL.

The rearrangement links TRBV30 to TRBJ2-7; tentatively, D is TRBD1 (6 bases). There are 15 residues in the CDR3. V lost 7 bases, J lost 4 bases, and 23 bases lay in between. From germline, CDR1 is GTSNPN and CDR2 SVGIG (reference sequence). The CDR3 DNA reads as TGTGCCTCCCAATGGAGTATTTCTCAGGGGTACGAGCAGTACTTC. Protein sequence: CASQWSISQGYEQYF. The whole variable domain, remainder taken from reference TRBV30 and TRBJ2-7, is SQTIHQWPATLVQPVGSPLSLECTVEGTSNPNLYWYRQAAGRGLQLLFYSVGIGQISSEVPQNLSASRPQDRQFILSSKKLLLSDSGFYLCASQWSISQGYEQYFGPGTRLTVT.